These 31 T cell receptor beta chains share one sample of origin, sequenced in a study of cytomegalovirus exposure and HLA in healthy donors. PCR amplification relied on 60 Vbeta primers (plus 13 Jbeta primers). The method was immunoSEQ multiplex PCR; TCRdb's version includes in-frame clones alone and lacks a portion of them. Of about 98,000 clones listed, about 81% are singletons. Input material: PBMCs. Receptors were obtained from a man in his forties in good health and CMV-seronegative.

The chain is built from TRBV4-1 and TRBJ1-2, with D maybe TRBD1 (5 bases). The V and J ends lost 4 bases and 7 bases respectively, with 16 bases between them. Germline V gene data show CDR1 as MGHRA and CDR2 as YSYEKL. The CDR3 has 14 amino acids. The CDR3 region is CASSLGLTGGGYTF. CDR3 in DNA: TGCGCCAGCAGCCTAGGACTCACCGGGGGTGGCTACACCTTC.

J is TRBJ2-3 and V is TRBV5-8; 9 nucleotides align to TRBD1. The CDR3 is 13 amino acids. Trimming at V came to 5 bases and at J to 6 bases, leaving 4 bases not matched to a gene. The germline gives CDR1 SGHTS, CDR2 YDEGEE. The CDR3 protein is CASSHRGLDTQYF. CDR3 DNA: TGTGCCAGCAGTCACAGGGGGCTGGATACGCAGTATTTT.

The chain combines TRBV5-1 with TRBJ1-6; D is unresolved. V lost 4 bases to trimming and J lost 11 bases, with 13 bases between them. The CDR3 contains 13 residues. Germline CDR1 reads SGHRS; CDR2 reads YFSETQ. This CDR3 reads CASSTGKETPLHF. CDR3 DNA sequence: TGCGCCAGCAGCACCGGGAAGGAAACACCCCTCCACTTT.

The chain links TRBV7-2 to TRBJ2-3, with D unresolved. The germline V gene has CDR1 SGHTA and CDR2 FQGNSA. The CDR3 has 12 residues. V was clipped by 2 bases and J by 3 bases, with 3 bases between them. The CDR3 here is CASSLLTDTQYF. CDR3 nucleotide sequence: TGTGCCAGCAGCTTATTAACAGATACGCAGTATTTT.

The V and J genes are TRBV5-4 and TRBJ1-2, with D maybe TRBD1 (6 bases). Germline-derived CDR1 and CDR2 are SGHNT and YYREEE (reference sequence). The V gene lost 6 bases and the J gene lost 5 bases, with 17 bases spanning the gap. The CDR3 totals 14 residues. As DNA, the CDR3 is TGTGCCAGCACCCCGAGGGGGGGAGGTTATGGCTACACCTTC. Protein sequence: CASTPRGGGYGYTF. Using reference TRBV5-4 and TRBJ1-2 for the parts outside the CDR3, the full variable domain is ETGVTQSPTHLIKTRGQQVTLRCSSQSGHNTVSWYQQALGQGPQFIFQYYREEENGRGNFPPRFSGLQFPNYSSELNVNALELDDSALYLCASTPRGGGYGYTFGSGTRLTVV.

The V gene is TRBV18, the J gene TRBJ1-1; D not certain. Trimming stripped 2 bases from V and 1 base from J, with 23 bases between. The CDR3 has 19 residues. Germline CDR1 and CDR2: KGHSH and LQKENI. CDR3 in DNA: TGTGCCAGCTCACCAAGGTCTATCGCCCGAGCACAGCAGAACACTGAAGCTTTCTTT. Protein product: CASSPRSIARAQQNTEAFF. The variable domain in full, with the rest retrieved from reference TRBV18 and TRBJ1-1, is NAGVMQNPRHLVRRRGQEARLRCSPMKGHSHVYWYRQLPEEGLKFMVYLQKENIIDESGMPKERFSAEFPKEGPSILRIQQVVRGDSAAYFCASSPRSIARAQQNTEAFFGQGTRLTVV.

This clone was detected only once. This chain connects TRBV29-1 to TRBJ2-4; 10 bases are a match to TRBD1. The germline gives CDR1 SQVTM, CDR2 ANQGSEA. The CDR3 length is 13 residues. J gave up 6 bases and V 7 bases, and 6 bases lay outside the gene matches. In nucleotides, the CDR3 is TGCAGCGGAAAGACAGGGGGCGCAAACATTCAGTACTTC. Protein sequence: CSGKTGGANIQYF.

The chain links TRBV7-9 to TRBJ1-1; D not certain. CDR1 is SEHNR, CDR2 FQNEAQ, per germline (reference sequence). The CDR3 is made up of 15 amino acids. V was pared by 0 bases and J by 1 base, with 9 bases between. For the CDR3, the DNA is TGTGCCAGCAGCTTAGCGCGGGGAACGAACACTGAAGCTTTCTTT. This sequence encodes CASSLARGTNTEAFF.

This rearrangement joins TRBV6-1 to TRBJ1-2; TRBD1 agrees at 10 bases. This CDR3 contains 15 residues. Germline V lookup: CDR1 MNHNS, CDR2 SASEGT. The J segment lost 9 bases and the V segment lost 4 bases, leaving 11 bases of the junction unmatched. CDR3 in amino acids: CASSGGDRGSVSYTF. The CDR3 nucleotides read TGTGCCAGCAGTGGTGGGGACAGGGGCAGTGTAAGCTACACCTTC.

The V and J genes are TRBV6-1 and TRBJ1-1, with D perhaps matching TRBD1 (6 bases). Germline values: CDR1 MNHNS, CDR2 SASEGT. Trimming cost V 3 bases and J 8 bases, with 10 bases left between them. This CDR3 comprises 12 residues. CDR3 nucleotide sequence: TGTGCCAGCAGTGAGAGGGGGTTAGAAGCTTTCTTT. Amino acid sequence: CASSERGLEAFF.

The chain joins TRBV6-1 to TRBJ2-1; tentatively, D is TRBD2 (5 bases). Germline V CDR1 and CDR2: MNHNS, SASEGT. With 2 bases removed from V and 1 base from J, the gap between germline ends came to 21 bases. The CDR3 has 19 amino acids. The CDR3 protein is CASSERGRHPIGSYNEQFF. The DNA for the CDR3 is TGTGCCAGCAGTGAACGAGGGCGTCACCCGATAGGATCCTACAATGAGCAGTTCTTC.

This clone was observed a few times. The DNA is left out, because the CDR3 cannot be placed on it with certainty; the CDR3 is given as TCRdb lists it. The chain uses TRBV12-1 and TRBJ1-3. TRBV12-1 is a pseudogene. The CDR3 is 17 residues long, ends included. CDR3 loop: CASSFAQRVGPGNTIYF.

The rearrangement joins TRBV19 to TRBJ1-5; 7 nucleotides agree with TRBD1. The CDR3 totals 15 residues. The J segment lost 4 bases and the V segment lost 5 bases, leaving 8 bases of the junction unmatched. Germline V gene sequence: CDR1 LNHDA, CDR2 SQIVND (reference sequence). CDR3 sequence reads: CASSSGRDRNQPQHF. In DNA, the CDR3 is TGTGCCAGTAGTTCCGGCCGGGACAGAAATCAGCCCCAGCATTTT.

The chain combines TRBV7-8 with TRBJ1-4; D gene unclear. This CDR3 contains 15 residues. Germline V CDR1 and CDR2: SGHVS, FQNEAQ. V lost 1 base and J lost 5, with 11 bases in between. CDR3 DNA: TGTGCCAGCAGCTTAGGGGCGGGAGGGAATGAAAAACTGTTTTTT. Translated: CASSLGAGGNEKLFF. Complete variable domain (other parts from reference TRBV7-8 and TRBJ1-4): GAGVSQSPRYKVAKRGQDVALRCDPISGHVSLFWYQQALGQGPEFLTYFQNEAQLDKSGLPSDRFFAERPEGSVSTLKIQRTQQEDSAVYLCASSLGAGGNEKLFFGSGTQLSVL.

The chain uses TRBV5-5 and TRBJ1-5, with 7 positions matching TRBD1. CDR1 and CDR2 (germline): SGHKS, YYEKEE (reference sequence). The J segment lost 2 bases and the V segment lost 2 bases, leaving 7 bases of the junction unmatched. This CDR3 comprises 16 residues. This CDR3 reads CASSLRGQDRNQPQHF. The CDR3 region has the DNA TGTGCCAGCAGCTTAAGAGGACAGGATCGCAATCAGCCCCAGCATTTT.

The rearrangement links TRBV18 to TRBJ1-1; possible D gene TRBD1, 5 bases. CDR1 and CDR2 from the germline V gene are KGHSH and LQKENI. The length of the CDR3 is 16 residues. The V gene lost 2 bases and the J gene lost 0 bases, with 13 bases spanning the gap. The CDR3 loop is CASSPNSAGLNTEAFF. Written as DNA, the CDR3 is TGTGCCAGCTCACCAAATAGTGCAGGGCTGAACACTGAAGCTTTCTTT. The whole variable domain, filled in from reference TRBV18 and TRBJ1-1, reads NAGVMQNPRHLVRRRGQEARLRCSPMKGHSHVYWYRQLPEEGLKFMVYLQKENIIDESGMPKERFSAEFPKEGPSILRIQQVVRGDSAAYFCASSPNSAGLNTEAFFGQGTRLTVV.

This clone has only a few counts. This chain connects TRBV6-5 to TRBJ2-5; TRBD2 matches 8 bases. CDR3 length: 13 residues. The germline V gene encodes CDR1 MNHEY and CDR2 SVGAGI. J was trimmed by 5 bases and V by 7 bases; bases with no gene match: 6. The CDR3 reads CASTRGGGETQYF. Written as DNA, the CDR3 is TGTGCCAGCACTCGGGGGGGCGGCGAGACCCAGTACTTC.

V gene TRBV11-2 combines with J gene TRBJ2-1, with D possibly TRBD1 on 5 matching bases. The CDR3 is made up of 15 amino acids. Trimming removed 6 bases from V and 0 bases from J, with 12 bases in between. Germline values: CDR1 SGHAT, CDR2 FQNNGV. The CDR3 protein is CASSQTGSSYNEQFF. The CDR3 DNA reads as TGTGCCAGCAGTCAAACAGGAAGCTCCTACAATGAGCAGTTCTTC.

The chain links TRBV27 to TRBJ2-1, with 11 bases fitting TRBD1. The V gene end was trimmed by 4 bases and the J gene end by 4 bases; junction bases not matched to a gene: 3. Per germline, CDR1 MNHEY and CDR2 SMNVEV (reference sequence). The CDR3 loop spans 15 amino acids. CDR3 residues: CASSWGDRGYNEQFF. In nucleotides, the CDR3 is TGTGCCAGCAGTTGGGGGGACAGGGGGTACAATGAGCAGTTCTTC.

The chain employs TRBV28 and TRBJ1-5; 9 positions match TRBD1. The CDR3 sequence is 15 residues long. The J segment lost 6 bases and the V segment lost 6 bases, leaving 9 bases of the junction unmatched. Germline CDR1 MDHEN, CDR2 SYDVKM. For the CDR3, the DNA is TGTGCCAGCAGGCTGACAGGGGGAAGGGGTCAGCCCCAGCATTTT. Amino acid sequence: CASRLTGGRGQPQHF.

The rearrangement links TRBV5-5 to TRBJ2-7; D ambiguous. V dropped 0 bases and J dropped 3 bases, with 7 bases sitting between them. Looked up from germline, CDR1 is SGHKS and CDR2 is YYEKEE (reference sequence). CDR3 size: 13 residues. As DNA, the CDR3 is TGTGCCAGCAGCTTGGGACACATCTACGAGCAGTACTTC. Amino acid sequence: CASSLGHIYEQYF. Looking up the rest from reference TRBV5-5 and TRBJ2-7 gives the full variable domain: DAGVTQSPTHLIKTRGQQVTLRCSPISGHKSVSWYQQVLGQGPQFIFQYYEKEERGRGNFPDRFSARQFPNYSSELNVNALLLGDSALYLCASSLGHIYEQYFGPGTRLTVT.

This chain uses TRBV5-1 with TRBJ2-5; 7 bases match TRBD2. The CDR3 runs to 14 residues. V lost 2 bases, J lost 14 bases, and 15 bases stayed unmatched. CDR1 and CDR2 (germline): SGHRS, YFSETQ. For the CDR3, the DNA is TGCGCCAGCAGCTTATTAAGTAGCGGGTCTATTTTTTACTTC. Its translation is CASSLLSSGSIFYF. The full variable domain, rest sourced from reference TRBV5-1 and TRBJ2-5, is KAGVTQTPRYLIKTRGQQVTLSCSPISGHRSVSWYQQTPGQGLQFLFEYFSETQRNKGNFPGRFSGRQFSNSRSEMNVSTLELGDSALYLCASSLLSSGSIFYFGPGTRLLVL.

This clone has more than one count but fewer than ten. J is TRBJ1-5 and V is TRBV27; 9 bases match TRBD1. In germline, CDR1 is MNHEY, CDR2 SMNVEV (reference sequence). V gave up 6 bases and J gave up 5 bases; unmatched junction bases: 8. This CDR3 has 15 amino acids. DNA for the CDR3: TGTGCCAGCAGCTTGGACAGGGGAAGAGATCAGCCCCAGCATTTT. It encodes CASSLDRGRDQPQHF.

This chain links TRBV28 with TRBJ2-3, with 8 bases that match TRBD2. This CDR3 has 14 residues. The J segment lost 3 bases and the V segment lost 8 bases, leaving 7 bases of the junction unmatched. Germline V gene sequence: CDR1 MDHEN, CDR2 SYDVKM. CDR3 region: CASAAGGGTDTQYF. The CDR3 bases are TGTGCCAGCGCGGCGGGGGGCGGGACAGATACGCAGTATTTT.

J is TRBJ2-7 and V is TRBV21-1; the D call in the table, TRBD1, was not verified against the DNA. TRBV21-1 is reported as a pseudogene. The CDR3 is made up of 16 amino acids. CDR3 sequence: CASSKHKGASSYEQYF. The CDR3 DNA reads as TGTGCCAGCAGCAAACATAAAGGGGCCTCCTCCTACGAGCAGTACTTC.

This clone showed up just a few times. The chain carries TRBV5-6 and TRBJ2-7; D may be TRBD2 (5 bases). V was trimmed by 1 base and J by 4 bases, leaving 6 bases between them. The CDR3 loop spans 12 amino acids. The V gene's germline CDR1 is SGHDT and CDR2 YYEEEE. The CDR3 bases are TGTGCCAGCAGCTTGCGCGGGTACGAGCAGTACTTC. Translation: CASSLRGYEQYF.

This sequence joins TRBV6-5 and TRBJ1-4, with D perhaps TRBD1 (6 bases). Germline V gene lookup returns CDR1 MNHEY and CDR2 SVGAGI. The CDR3 sequence is 13 residues long. The V end was cut by 6 bases, the J end by 8 bases, with 13 bases between. CDR3 sequence (DNA): TGTGCCAGCAGCCAGGACAGCGAAGAAAAACTGTTTTTT. This translates into CASSQDSEEKLFF.

The chain employs TRBV2 and TRBJ2-5, with a possible D match to TRBD2 (5 bases). Germline V CDR1 and CDR2: SNHLY, FYNNEI. This CDR3 comprises 14 residues. Between the trimmed V and J ends, which lost 3 bases and 0 bases, there was a span of 8 bases. CDR3 nucleotide sequence: TGTGCCAGCAGTGATGGGAGATACCAAGAGACCCAGTACTTC. Its protein product is CASSDGRYQETQYF. Full variable domain (rest looked up from reference TRBV2 and TRBJ2-5): EPEVTQTPSHQVTQMGQEVILRCVPISNHLYFYWYRQILGQKVEFLVSFYNNEISEKSEIFDDQFSVERPDGSNFTLKIRSTKLEDSAMYFCASSDGRYQETQYFGPGTRLLVL.

This chain connects TRBV2 to TRBJ1-4; TRBD1 might be the D (5 bases). The CDR3 runs to 14 residues. Germline V gives CDR1 SNHLY, CDR2 FYNNEI. V gave up 4 bases and J gave up 14 bases, with 20 bases separating them. CDR3 sequence: CASSALGLRGRLFF. The CDR3 DNA follows: TGTGCCAGCAGTGCCCTAGGACTGCGGGGACGGCTGTTTTTT.

The rearrangement uses TRBV6-1 and TRBJ1-3, with D possibly matching TRBD1 (6 bases). V dropped 8 bases and J dropped 2 bases, with 10 bases sitting between them. Germline assignment: CDR1 MNHNS and CDR2 SASEGT. This CDR3 is 13 amino acids long. CDR3 coding DNA: TGTGCCAGCGGACAGAACACTGGAAACACCATATATTTT. Its protein product is CASGQNTGNTIYF.

The count of this clone is one. This sequence joins TRBV29-1 and TRBJ2-7; D may be TRBD1 (5 bases). This CDR3 spans 14 amino acids. Germline V gives CDR1 SQVTM, CDR2 ANQGSEA. The V gene lost 6 bases and the J gene lost 0 bases, with 15 bases spanning the gap. In nucleotides, the CDR3 is TGCAGCGTACAAACAGGTATCAACTCCTACGAGCAGTACTTC. This encodes CSVQTGINSYEQYF.